The entry below gives a single TCR beta chain sequence along with its context. As yet, its antigen is unknown. These data come from a study of T cell responses to AZD1222 COVID-19 vaccine. Using immunoSEQ multiplex PCR, the repertoire was profiled, and TCRdb retains in-frame clones only, with some absent. The sample includes approximately 160,000 clones, under 95% of them seen just once. Study-level points and caveats: The CD4 TCRs associated with vaccination extended across spike and predominated at 160-218 and 743-854. Two AZD1222 administrations were followed by greater Spike-specific TCR breadth and depth. Donors were largely white British and mainly female; clonal diversity was possibly underestimated. Only 6 or 7 people who got AZD1222 tested seropositive at baseline.

The receptor was isolated from an adult in good health. The source material was peripheral blood, sampled on day 0 of AZD1222 vaccination.

CDR3 amino acids: CASSATGTSGYNEQFF. As DNA, the CDR3 is TGTGCCAGCAGCGCTACCGGGACTAGCGGTTACAATGAGCAGTTCTTC. V is TRBV9 and J is TRBJ2-1; 11 nucleotides match TRBD2. The V gene's germline CDR1 is SGDLS and CDR2 YYNGEE. Trimming took 3 bases from V and 4 from J; bases not matched to a gene: 6. This CDR3 comprises 16 residues.